Reported below is one T cell receptor beta chain. Its specificity is unknown. The sample belongs to a study of Ad26.COV2.S vaccination and SARS-CoV-2 variants. Overall study: Participant was drawn from the COV1001 Ad26.COV2.S trial arm. Regarding the study as a whole: In vaccinated individuals, spike-specific CD8+ and CD4+ T cell responses reportedly displayed substantial breadth. Vaccine and placebo recipients had similar non-spike TCR breadth.

Produced via immunoSEQ multiplex PCR; TCRdb's table is partial and in-frame only. The table records 400,000 or so clones, roughly nine tenths of them present only once. The CDR3 consists of 15 residues. Between the trimmed V and J ends, which lost 5 bases and 8 bases, there was a span of 21 bases. Germline CDR1 and CDR2: SGHTA and FQGNSA. Treatment described: roughly 19 received Ad26.COV2.S at low or high dose, single or two shots; roughly five received placebo; per-sample allocation not given. Each sample was drawn 63 days after the first injection (of vaccine or placebo). Vaccination used an Ad26 vector expressing Wuhan-strain SARS-CoV-2 spike.

The rearrangement joins TRBV7-2 to TRBJ1-2; possibly TRBD1 for D (6 bases). Here the sequenced sample was peripheral blood, taken in a trial of Ad26.COV2.S vaccine versus placebo. The TCR originated in a person aged 18-65 years who received the Ad26.COV2.S COVID-19 vaccine or a placebo. The CDR3 here is CASSATGTNLFGYTF. The CDR3 DNA reads as TGTGCCAGCAGCGCCACCGGGACAAATTTGTTCGGCTACACCTTC.